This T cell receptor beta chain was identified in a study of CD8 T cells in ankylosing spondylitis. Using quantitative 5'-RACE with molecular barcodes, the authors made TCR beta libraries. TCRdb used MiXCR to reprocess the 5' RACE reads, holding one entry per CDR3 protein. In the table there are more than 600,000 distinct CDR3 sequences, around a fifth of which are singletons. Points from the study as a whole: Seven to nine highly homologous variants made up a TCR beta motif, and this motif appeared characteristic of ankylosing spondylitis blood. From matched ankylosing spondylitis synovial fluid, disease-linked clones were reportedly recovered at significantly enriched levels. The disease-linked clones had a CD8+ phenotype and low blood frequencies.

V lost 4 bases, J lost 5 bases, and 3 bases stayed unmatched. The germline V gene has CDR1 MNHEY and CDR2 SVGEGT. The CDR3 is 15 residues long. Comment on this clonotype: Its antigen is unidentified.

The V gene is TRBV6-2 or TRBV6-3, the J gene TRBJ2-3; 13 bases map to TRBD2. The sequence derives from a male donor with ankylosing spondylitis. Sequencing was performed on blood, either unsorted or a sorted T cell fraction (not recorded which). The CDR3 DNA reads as TGTGCCAGCAGTTCACGACTAGCGGGAGGAGATACGCAGTATTTT. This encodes CASSSRLAGGDTQYF.